This T cell receptor beta chain was recorded in a study of CD8+ T cells in alopecia areata. Study in general: Those treated were given oral tofacitinib at 5 to 10 mg twice daily.

Sequencing templates came from extracted RNA that was reverse transcribed into cDNA. TCRdb's table, derived via immunoSEQ multiplex PCR, lists solely in-frame clones and lacks some. The table includes about 290,000 clones, roughly 60% detected once. Treatment here: oral pan-JAK inhibitor, 5-10 mg twice daily. The V gene's germline CDR1 is SGHRS and CDR2 YFSETQ. V shed 3 bases, J shed 7 bases, and the junction held 5 bases outside the gene matches. This CDR3 is built from 13 residues. The TCR comes from a human donor with alopecia areata. The chain couples TRBV5-1 to TRBJ1-2; 8 bases are shared with TRBD1. This specimen consisted of CD4+ T cells sorted from blood, obtained at week 24, from a patient treated with tofacitinib. The CDR3 reads CASSSDRAGGYTF. The CDR3 DNA sequence: TGCGCCAGCAGCTCGGACAGGGCCGGTGGCTACACCTTC.